The source of this T cell receptor beta chain is a study of hypomethylating agent response in myelodysplastic syndrome. Sequencing was performed with immunoSEQ multiplex PCR; in TCRdb, only in-frame clones are kept and a portion is missing. The sample carries 2,500 to 3,500 clones, roughly 77% recorded once. V was trimmed by 0 bases and J by 1 base, leaving 10 bases between them. Looked up from germline, CDR1 is MNHEY and CDR2 is SVGAGI. This CDR3 has 15 amino acids. The input for sequencing was bone marrow, taken before or after starting hypomethylating agent treatment for myelodysplastic syndrome (not recorded which). This TCR derives from a human donor with myelodysplastic syndrome. The chain links TRBV6-5 to TRBJ2-7; the D is unclear. DNA for the CDR3: TGTGCCAGCAGTTACTCACAGACTGTTTCCTACGAGCAGTACTTC. Its protein product is CASSYSQTVSYEQYF.